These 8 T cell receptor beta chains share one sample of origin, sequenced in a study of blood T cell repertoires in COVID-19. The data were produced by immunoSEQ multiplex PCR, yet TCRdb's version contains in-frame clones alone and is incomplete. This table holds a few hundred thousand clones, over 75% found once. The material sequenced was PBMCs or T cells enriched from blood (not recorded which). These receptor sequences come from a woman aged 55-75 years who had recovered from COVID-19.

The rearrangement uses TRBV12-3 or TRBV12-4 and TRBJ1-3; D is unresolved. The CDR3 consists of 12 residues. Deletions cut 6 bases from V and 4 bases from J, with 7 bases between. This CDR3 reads CASRLEGNTIYF. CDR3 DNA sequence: TGTGCCAGCAGACTGGAGGGAAACACCATATATTTT.

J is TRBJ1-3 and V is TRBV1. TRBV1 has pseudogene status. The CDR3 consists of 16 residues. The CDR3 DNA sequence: TGCACCAGCAGCCAAGGATGGACTCCCTCTGGAAACACCATATATTTT. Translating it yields CTSSQGWTPSGNTIYF.

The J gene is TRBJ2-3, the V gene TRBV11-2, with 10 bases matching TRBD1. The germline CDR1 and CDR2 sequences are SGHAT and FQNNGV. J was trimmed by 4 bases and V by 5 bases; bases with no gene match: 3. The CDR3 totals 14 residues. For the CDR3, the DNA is TGTGCCAGCAGCCCGACAGGGGGCGCAGATACGCAGTATTTT. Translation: CASSPTGGADTQYF.

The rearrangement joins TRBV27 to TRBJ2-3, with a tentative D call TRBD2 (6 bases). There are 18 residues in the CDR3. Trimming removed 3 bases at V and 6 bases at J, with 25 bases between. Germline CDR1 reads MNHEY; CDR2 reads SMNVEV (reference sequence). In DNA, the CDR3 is TGTGCCAGCAGTTTCCGCCCCCTTGTGGGGGGTGGGGGGGATACGCAGTATTTT. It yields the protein CASSFRPLVGGGGDTQYF.

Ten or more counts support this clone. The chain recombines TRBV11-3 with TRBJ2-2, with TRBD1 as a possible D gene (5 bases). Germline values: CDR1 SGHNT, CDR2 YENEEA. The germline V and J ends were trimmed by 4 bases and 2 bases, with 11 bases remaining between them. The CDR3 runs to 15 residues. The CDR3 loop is CASSSSTDNTGELFF. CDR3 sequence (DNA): TGTGCCAGCAGCTCCTCGACAGATAACACCGGGGAGCTGTTTTTT.

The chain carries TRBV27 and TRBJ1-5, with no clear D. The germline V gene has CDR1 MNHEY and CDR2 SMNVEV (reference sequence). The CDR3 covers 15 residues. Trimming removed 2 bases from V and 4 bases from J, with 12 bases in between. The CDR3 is CASSLTRSGNQPQHF. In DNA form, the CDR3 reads TGTGCCAGCAGTTTAACAAGGTCGGGGAATCAGCCCCAGCATTTT.

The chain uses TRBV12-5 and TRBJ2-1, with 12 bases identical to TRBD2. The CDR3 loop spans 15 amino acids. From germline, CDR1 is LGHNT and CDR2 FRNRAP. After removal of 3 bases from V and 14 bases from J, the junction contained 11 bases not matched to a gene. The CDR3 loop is CASGLGLAGLLGKFF. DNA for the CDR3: TGTGCTAGTGGTTTAGGACTAGCGGGGCTTTTAGGCAAGTTCTTC.

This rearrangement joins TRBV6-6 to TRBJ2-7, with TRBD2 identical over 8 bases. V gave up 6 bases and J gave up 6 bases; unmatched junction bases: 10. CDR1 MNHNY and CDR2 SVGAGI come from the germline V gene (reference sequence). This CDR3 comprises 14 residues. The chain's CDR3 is CASSSRGGTGEQYF. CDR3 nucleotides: TGTGCCAGCAGCTCACGGGGGGGGACTGGCGAGCAGTACTTC.